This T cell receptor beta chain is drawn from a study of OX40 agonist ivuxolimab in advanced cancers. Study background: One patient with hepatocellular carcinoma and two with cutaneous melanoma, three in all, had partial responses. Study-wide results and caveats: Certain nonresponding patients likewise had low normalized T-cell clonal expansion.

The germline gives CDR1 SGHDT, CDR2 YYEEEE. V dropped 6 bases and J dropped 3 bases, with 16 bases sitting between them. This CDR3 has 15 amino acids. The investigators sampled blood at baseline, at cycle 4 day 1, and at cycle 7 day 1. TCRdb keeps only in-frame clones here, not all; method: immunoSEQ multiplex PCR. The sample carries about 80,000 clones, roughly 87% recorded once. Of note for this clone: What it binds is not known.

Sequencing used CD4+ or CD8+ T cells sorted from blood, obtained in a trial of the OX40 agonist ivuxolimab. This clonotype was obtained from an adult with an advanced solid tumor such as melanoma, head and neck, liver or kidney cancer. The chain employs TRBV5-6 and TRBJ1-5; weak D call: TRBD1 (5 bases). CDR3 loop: CASTEGPAINQPQHF. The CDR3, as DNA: TGTGCCAGCACCGAGGGACCGGCGATCAATCAGCCCCAGCATTTT.